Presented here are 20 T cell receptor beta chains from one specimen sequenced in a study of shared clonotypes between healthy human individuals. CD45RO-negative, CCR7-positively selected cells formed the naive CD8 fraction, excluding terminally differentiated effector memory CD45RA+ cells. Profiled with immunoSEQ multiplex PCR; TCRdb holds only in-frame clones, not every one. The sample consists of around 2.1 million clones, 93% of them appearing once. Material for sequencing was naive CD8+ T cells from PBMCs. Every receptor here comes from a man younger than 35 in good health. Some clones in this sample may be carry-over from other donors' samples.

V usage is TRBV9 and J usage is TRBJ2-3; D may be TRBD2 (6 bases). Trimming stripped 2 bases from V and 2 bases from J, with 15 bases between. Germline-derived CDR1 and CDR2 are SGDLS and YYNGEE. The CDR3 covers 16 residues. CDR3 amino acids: CASSVRPGDPTDTQYF. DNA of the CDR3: TGTGCCAGCAGCGTGAGACCGGGAGATCCCACAGATACGCAGTATTTT.

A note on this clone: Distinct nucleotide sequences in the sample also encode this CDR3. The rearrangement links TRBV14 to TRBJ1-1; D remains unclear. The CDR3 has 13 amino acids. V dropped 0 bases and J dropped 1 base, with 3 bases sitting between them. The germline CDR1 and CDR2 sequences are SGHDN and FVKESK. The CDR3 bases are TGTGCCAGCAGCCAAGAAACGAACACTGAAGCTTTCTTT. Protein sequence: CASSQETNTEAFF.

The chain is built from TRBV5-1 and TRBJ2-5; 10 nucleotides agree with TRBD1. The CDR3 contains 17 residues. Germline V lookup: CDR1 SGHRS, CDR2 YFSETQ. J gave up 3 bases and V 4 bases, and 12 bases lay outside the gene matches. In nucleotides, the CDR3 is TGCGCCAGCAGCGCAACCCGGGACAGGGGTTACAAAGAGACCCAGTACTTC. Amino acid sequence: CASSATRDRGYKETQYF.

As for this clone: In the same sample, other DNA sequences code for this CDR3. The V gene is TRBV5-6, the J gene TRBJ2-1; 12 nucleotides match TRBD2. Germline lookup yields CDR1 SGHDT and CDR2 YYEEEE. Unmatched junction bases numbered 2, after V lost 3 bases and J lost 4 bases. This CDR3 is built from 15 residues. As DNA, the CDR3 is TGTGCCAGCAGCTCCGGACTAGCGGGATACAATGAGCAGTTCTTC. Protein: CASSSGLAGYNEQFF. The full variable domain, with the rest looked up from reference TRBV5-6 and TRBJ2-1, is DAGVTQSPTHLIKTRGQQVTLRCSPKSGHDTVSWYQQALGQGPQFIFQYYEEEERQRGNFPDRFSGHQFPNYSSELNVNALLLGDSALYLCASSSGLAGYNEQFFGPGTRLTVL.

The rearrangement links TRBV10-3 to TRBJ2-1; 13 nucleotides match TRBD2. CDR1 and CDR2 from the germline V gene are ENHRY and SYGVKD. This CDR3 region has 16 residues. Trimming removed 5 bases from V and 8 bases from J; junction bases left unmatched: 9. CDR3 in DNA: TGTGCCATCAGTCCGGGACTAGCGGGAATGGGCGATGAGCAGTTCTTC. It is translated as CAISPGLAGMGDEQFF.

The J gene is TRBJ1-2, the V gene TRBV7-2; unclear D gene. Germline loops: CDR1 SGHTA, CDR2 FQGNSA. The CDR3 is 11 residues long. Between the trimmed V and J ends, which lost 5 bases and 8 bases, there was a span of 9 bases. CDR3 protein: CASSTGEGYTF. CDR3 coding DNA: TGTGCCAGCAGCACGGGAGAGGGCTACACCTTC.

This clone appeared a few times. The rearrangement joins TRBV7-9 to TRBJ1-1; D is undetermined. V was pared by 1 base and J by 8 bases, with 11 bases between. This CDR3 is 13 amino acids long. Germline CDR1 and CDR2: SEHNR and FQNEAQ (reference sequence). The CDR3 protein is CASSLVSANEAFF. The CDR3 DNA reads TGTGCCAGCAGCTTAGTTTCCGCGAACGAAGCTTTCTTT.

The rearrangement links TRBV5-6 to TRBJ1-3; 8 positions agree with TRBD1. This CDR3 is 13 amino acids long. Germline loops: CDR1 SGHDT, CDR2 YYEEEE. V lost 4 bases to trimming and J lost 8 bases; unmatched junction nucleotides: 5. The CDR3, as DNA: TGTGCCAGCAGCGCGACAGGGGATCACACCATATATTTT. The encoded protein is CASSATGDHTIYF. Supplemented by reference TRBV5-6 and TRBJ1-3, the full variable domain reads DAGVTQSPTHLIKTRGQQVTLRCSPKSGHDTVSWYQQALGQGPQFIFQYYEEEERQRGNFPDRFSGHQFPNYSSELNVNALLLGDSALYLCASSATGDHTIYFGEGSWLTVV.

The CDR3 DNA sequence: TGTGCCAGCAGCGTAGACGGGGACTACGAGCAGTACTTC. Its protein is CASSVDGDYEQYF. This chain links TRBV9 with TRBJ2-7, with D perhaps matching TRBD2 (5 bases). Germline assignment: CDR1 SGDLS and CDR2 YYNGEE. The V gene lost 0 bases and the J gene lost 3 bases, with 7 bases spanning the gap. This CDR3 has 13 amino acids.

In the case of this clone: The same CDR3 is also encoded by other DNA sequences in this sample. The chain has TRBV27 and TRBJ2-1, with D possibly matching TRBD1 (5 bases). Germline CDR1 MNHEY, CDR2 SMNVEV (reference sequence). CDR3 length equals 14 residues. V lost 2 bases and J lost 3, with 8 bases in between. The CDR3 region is CASSLLDSYNEQFF. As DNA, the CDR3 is TGTGCCAGCAGTTTACTCGACAGCTACAATGAGCAGTTCTTC.

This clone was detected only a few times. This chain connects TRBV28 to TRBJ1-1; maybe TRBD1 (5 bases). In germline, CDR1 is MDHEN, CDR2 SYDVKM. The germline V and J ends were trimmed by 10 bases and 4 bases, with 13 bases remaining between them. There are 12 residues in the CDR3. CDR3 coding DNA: TGTGCCACCCTATGGGGGAGCACTGAAGCTTTCTTT. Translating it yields CATLWGSTEAFF.

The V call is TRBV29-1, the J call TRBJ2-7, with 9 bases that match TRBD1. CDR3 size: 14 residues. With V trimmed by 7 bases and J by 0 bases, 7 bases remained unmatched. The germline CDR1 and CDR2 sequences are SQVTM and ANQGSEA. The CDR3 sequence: CSAGTGLSSYEQYF. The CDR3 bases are TGCAGCGCGGGGACAGGGCTGAGCTCCTACGAGCAGTACTTC.

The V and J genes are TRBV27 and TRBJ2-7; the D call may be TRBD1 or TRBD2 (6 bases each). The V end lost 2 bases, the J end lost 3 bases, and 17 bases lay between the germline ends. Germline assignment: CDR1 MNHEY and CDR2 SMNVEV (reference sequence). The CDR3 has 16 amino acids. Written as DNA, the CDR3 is TGTGCCAGCAGTTTAGTAGGTAGGGGGGCGATCTACGAGCAGTACTTC. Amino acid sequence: CASSLVGRGAIYEQYF.

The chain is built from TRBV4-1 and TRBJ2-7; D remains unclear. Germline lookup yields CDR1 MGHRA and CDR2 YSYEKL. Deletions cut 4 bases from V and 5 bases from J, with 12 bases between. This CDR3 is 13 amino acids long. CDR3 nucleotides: TGCGCCAGCAGCCGGGTCCTCAGGAACGAGCAGTACTTC. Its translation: CASSRVLRNEQYF.

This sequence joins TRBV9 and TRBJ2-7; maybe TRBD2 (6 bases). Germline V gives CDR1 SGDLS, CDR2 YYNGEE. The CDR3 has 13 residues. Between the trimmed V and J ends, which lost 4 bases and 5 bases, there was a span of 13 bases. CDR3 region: CASSPGARHEQYF. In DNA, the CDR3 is TGTGCCAGCAGCCCGGGAGCCAGACACGAGCAGTACTTC.

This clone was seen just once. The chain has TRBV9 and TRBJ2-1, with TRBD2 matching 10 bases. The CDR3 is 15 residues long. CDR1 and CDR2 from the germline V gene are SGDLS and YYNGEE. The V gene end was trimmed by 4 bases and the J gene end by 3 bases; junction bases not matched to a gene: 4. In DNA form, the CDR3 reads TGTGCCAGCAGCCTCGGGACTAGCGACTACAATGAGCAGTTCTTC. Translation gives CASSLGTSDYNEQFF.

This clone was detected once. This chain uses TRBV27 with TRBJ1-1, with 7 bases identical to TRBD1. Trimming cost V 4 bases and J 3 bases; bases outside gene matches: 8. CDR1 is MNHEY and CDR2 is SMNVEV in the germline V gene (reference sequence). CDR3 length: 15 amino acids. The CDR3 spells CASSSDREWDTEAFF. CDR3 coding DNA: TGTGCCAGCAGTTCCGACAGGGAATGGGACACTGAAGCTTTCTTT.

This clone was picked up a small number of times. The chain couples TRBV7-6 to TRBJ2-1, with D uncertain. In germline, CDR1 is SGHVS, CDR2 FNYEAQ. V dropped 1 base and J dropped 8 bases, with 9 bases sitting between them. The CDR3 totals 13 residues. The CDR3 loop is CASSLGQVDEQFF. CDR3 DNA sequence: TGTGCCAGCAGCTTAGGTCAGGTTGATGAGCAGTTCTTC.

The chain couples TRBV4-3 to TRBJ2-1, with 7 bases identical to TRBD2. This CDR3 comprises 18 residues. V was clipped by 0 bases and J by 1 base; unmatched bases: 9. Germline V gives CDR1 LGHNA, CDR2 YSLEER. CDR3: CASSQDSSGLHSYNEQFF. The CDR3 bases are TGCGCCAGCAGCCAAGATTCTAGCGGATTACATTCCTACAATGAGCAGTTCTTC.

CDR3 amino acids: CASSQDRGSPEQYF. The CDR3 region has the DNA TGTGCCAGCAGCCAGGACAGGGGGTCTCCCGAGCAGTACTTC. The chain uses TRBV7-9 and TRBJ2-7, with TRBD1 matching 10 bases. Germline V CDR1 and CDR2: SEHNR, FQNEAQ (reference sequence). V shed 5 bases, J shed 6 bases, and the junction held 7 bases outside the gene matches. The CDR3 covers 14 residues.